This TCR beta chain was sequenced for a study of monozygotic twins with cystic fibrosis. Trimming left V 2 bases short and J 6 bases short, with 17 bases between. The CDR3 sequence is 15 residues long. Germline V gene data show CDR1 as MNHNS and CDR2 as SASEGT. Sequencing used immunoSEQ multiplex PCR; TCRdb keeps in-frame clones, though not all of them. The data show about 9,600 clones, about nine tenths seen once. The receptor was derived from a boy aged 2 to 9 with cystic fibrosis. The rearrangement joins TRBV6-1 to TRBJ2-7, with D maybe TRBD2 (6 bases). The sample taken for sequencing was blood. CDR3 region: CASSERWGDSGEQYF. The CDR3 DNA sequence: TGTGCCAGCAGTGAAAGGTGGGGGGACTCAGGCGAGCAGTACTTC.